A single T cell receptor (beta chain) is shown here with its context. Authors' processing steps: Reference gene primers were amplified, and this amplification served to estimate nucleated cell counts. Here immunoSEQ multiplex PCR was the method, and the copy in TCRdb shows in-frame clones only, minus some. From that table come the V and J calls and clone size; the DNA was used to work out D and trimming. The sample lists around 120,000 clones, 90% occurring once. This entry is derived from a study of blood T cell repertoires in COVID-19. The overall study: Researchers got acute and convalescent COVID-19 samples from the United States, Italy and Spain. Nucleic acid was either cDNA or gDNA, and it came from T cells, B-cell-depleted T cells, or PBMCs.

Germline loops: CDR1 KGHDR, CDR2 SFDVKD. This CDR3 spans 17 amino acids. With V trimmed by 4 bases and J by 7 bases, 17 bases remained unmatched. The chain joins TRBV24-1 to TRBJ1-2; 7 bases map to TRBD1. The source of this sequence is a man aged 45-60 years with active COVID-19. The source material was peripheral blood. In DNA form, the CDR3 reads TGTGCCACCAGTGACCCACAGGGGTCAGGTGGAGTGGGTGGCTACACCTTC. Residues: CATSDPQGSGGVGGYTF.